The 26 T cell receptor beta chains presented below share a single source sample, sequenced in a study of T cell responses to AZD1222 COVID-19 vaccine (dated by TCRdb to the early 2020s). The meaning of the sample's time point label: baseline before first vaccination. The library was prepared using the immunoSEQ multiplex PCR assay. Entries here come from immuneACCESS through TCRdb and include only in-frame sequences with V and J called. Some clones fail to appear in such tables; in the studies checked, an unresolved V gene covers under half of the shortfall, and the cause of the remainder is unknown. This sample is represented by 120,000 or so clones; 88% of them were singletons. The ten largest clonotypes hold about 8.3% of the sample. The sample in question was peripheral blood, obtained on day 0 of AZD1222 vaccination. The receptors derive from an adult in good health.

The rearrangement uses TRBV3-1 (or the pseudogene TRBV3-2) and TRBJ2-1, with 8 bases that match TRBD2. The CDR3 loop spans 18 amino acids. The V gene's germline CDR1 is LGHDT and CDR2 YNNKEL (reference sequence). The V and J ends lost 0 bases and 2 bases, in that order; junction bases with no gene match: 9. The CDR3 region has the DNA TGTGCCAGCAGCCAAGAATTGGCTAGCGGGCGGCCCTACAATGAGCAGTTCTTC. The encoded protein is CASSQELASGRPYNEQFF.

CDR3 in amino acids: CATSRGQGRGEAFF. The CDR3 region has the DNA TGTGCCACCAGCAGAGGACAGGGGAGAGGAGAAGCTTTCTTT. The chain has TRBV15 and TRBJ1-1; TRBD1 aligns across 8 bases. The germline gives CDR1 LNHNV, CDR2 YYDKDF (reference sequence). The CDR3 has 14 residues. The trim removed 1 base at V and 8 bases at J, leaving 6 bases unmatched. The variable domain in full, completed from reference TRBV15 and TRBJ1-1, reads DAMVIQNPRYQVTQFGKPVTLSCSQTLNHNVMYWYQQKSSQAPKLLFHYYDKDFNNEADTPDNFQSRRPNTSFCFLDIRSPGLGDTAMYLCATSRGQGRGEAFFGQGTRLTVV.

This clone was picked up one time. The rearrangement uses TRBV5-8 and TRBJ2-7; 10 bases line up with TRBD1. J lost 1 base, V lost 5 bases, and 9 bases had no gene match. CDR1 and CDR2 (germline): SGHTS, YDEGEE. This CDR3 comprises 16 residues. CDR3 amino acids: CASRVPGQGISYEQYF. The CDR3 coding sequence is TGTGCCAGCAGGGTCCCGGGACAGGGGATTTCCTACGAGCAGTACTTC.

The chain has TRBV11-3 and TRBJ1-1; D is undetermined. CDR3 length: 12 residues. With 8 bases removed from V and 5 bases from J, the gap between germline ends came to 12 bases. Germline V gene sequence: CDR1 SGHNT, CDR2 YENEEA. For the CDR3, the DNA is TGTGCCAGCTCCGGGGTAGGAACTGAAGCTTTCTTT. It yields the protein CASSGVGTEAFF.

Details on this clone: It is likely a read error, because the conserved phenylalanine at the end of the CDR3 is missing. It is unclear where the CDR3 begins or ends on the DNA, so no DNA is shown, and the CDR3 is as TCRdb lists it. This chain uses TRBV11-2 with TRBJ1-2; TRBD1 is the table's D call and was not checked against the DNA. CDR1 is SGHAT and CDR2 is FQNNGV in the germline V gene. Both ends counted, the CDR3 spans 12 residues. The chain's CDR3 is CASSLDDEQGVV.

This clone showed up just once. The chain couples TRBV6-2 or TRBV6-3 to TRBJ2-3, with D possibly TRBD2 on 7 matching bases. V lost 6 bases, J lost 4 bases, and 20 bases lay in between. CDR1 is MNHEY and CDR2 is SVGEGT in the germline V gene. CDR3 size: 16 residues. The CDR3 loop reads CASSPTSRGGADTQYF. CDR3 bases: TGTGCCAGCAGCCCGACTAGCAGGGGCGGCGCAGATACGCAGTATTTT.

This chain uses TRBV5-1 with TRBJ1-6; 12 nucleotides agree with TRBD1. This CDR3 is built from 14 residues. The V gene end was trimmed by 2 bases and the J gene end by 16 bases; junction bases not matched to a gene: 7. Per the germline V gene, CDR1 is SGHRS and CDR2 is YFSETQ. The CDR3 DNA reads TGCGCCAGCAGCTTTGGCCGGGACAGGGGGCTACTCCACTTT. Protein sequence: CASSFGRDRGLLHF.

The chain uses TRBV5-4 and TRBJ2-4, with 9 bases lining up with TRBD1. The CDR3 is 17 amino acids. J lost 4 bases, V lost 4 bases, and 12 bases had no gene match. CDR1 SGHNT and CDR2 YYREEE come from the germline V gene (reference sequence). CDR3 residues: CASSGGGQGPSKNIQYF. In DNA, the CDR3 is TGTGCCAGCAGCGGGGGGGGACAGGGCCCGTCAAAAAACATTCAGTACTTC.

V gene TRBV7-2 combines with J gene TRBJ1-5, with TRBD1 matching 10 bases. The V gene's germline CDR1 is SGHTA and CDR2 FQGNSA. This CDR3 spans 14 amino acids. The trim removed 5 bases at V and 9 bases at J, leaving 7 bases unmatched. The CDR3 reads CASSEGQGQWPQHF. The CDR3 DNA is TGTGCCAGCAGCGAGGGACAGGGGCAGTGGCCCCAGCATTTT.

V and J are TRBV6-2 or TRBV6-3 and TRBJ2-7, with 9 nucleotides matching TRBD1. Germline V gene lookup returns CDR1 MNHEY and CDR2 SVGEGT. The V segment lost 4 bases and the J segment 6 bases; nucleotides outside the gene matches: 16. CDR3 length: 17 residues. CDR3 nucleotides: TGTGCCAGCAGTTTAGGACGGACAGGGGCCATTCTCGGCGAGCAGTACTTC. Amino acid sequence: CASSLGRTGAILGEQYF.

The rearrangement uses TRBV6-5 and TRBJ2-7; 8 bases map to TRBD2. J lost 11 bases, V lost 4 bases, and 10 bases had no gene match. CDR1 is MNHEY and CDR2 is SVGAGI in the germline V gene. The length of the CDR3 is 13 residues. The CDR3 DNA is TGTGCCAGCAGTTTAAAGCGGGAGTCTCTCGAGTACTTC. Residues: CASSLKRESLEYF.

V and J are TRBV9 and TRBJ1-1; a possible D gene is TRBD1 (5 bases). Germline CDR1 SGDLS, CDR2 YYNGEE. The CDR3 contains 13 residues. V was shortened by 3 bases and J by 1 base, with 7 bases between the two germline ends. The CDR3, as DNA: TGTGCCAGCAGCGGAGGGACGAACACTGAAGCTTTCTTT. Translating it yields CASSGGTNTEAFF.

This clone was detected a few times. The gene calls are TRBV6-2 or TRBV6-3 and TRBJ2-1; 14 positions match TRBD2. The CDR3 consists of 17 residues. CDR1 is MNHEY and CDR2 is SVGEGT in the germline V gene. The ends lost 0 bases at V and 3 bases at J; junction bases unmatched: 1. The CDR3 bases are TGTGCCAGCAGTTACTCGGGACTAGCGGGGGTCTACAATGAGCAGTTCTTC. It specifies CASSYSGLAGVYNEQFF.

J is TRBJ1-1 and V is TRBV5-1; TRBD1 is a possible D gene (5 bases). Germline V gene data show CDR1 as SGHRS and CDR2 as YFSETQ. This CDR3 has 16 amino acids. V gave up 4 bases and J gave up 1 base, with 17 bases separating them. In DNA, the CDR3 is TGCGCCAGCAGCCAAGGGATGGGGGTGGCGAACACTGAAGCTTTCTTT. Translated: CASSQGMGVANTEAFF.

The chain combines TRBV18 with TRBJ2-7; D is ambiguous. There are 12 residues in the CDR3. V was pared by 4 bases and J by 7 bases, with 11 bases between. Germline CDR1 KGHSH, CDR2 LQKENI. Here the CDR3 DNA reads TGTGCCAGCTCACGCAGCGAGTTGGAGCAGTACTTC. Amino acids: CASSRSELEQYF.

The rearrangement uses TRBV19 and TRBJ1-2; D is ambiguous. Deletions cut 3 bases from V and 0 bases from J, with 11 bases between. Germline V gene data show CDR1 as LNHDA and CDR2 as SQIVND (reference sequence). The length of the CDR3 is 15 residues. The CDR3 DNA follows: TGTGCCAGTAGTATGCTCGGCGGACCTAACTATGGCTACACCTTC. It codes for CASSMLGGPNYGYTF.

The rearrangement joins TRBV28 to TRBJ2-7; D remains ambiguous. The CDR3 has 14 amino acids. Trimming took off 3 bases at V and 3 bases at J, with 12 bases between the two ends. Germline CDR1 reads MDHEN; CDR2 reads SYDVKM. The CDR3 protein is CASSFSSHYYEQYF. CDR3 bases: TGTGCCAGCAGTTTTAGTAGTCACTACTACGAGCAGTACTTC.

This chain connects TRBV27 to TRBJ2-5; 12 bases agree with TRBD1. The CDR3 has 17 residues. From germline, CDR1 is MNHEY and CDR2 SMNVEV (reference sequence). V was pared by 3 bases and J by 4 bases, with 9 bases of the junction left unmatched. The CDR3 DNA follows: TGTGCCAGCAGTTTCCGACGAGGGGACAGGGGGCGAGAGACCCAGTACTTC. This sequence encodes CASSFRRGDRGRETQYF.

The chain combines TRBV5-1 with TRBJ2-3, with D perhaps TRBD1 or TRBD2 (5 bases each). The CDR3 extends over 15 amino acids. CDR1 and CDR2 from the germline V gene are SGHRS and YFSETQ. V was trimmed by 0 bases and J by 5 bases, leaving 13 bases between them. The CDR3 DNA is TGCGCCAGCAGCTTGGCCACTCGGGACGTAGATACGCAGTATTTT. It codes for CASSLATRDVDTQYF.

CDR3: CASSLVSAKAFF. CDR3 bases: TGTGCCAGCAGCCTTGTTTCAGCTAAAGCTTTCTTT. The V and J genes are TRBV5-8 and TRBJ1-1, with D uncertain. The CDR3 totals 12 residues. Deletions cut 4 bases from V and 9 bases from J, with 13 bases between. CDR1 SGHTS and CDR2 YDEGEE come from the germline V gene. Together with reference TRBV5-8 and TRBJ1-1, the CDR3 gives the full variable domain: EAGVTQSPTHLIKTRGQQATLRCSPISGHTSVYWYQQALGLGLQFLLWYDEGEERNRGNFPPRFSGRQFPNYSSELNVNALELEDSALYLCASSLVSAKAFFGQGTRLTVV.

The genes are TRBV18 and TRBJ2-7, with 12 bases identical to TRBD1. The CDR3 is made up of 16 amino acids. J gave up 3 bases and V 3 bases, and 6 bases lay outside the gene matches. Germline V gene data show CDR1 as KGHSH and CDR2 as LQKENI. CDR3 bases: TGTGCCAGCTCACCCGGGACAGGGGGCACGGACTACGAGCAGTACTTC. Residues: CASSPGTGGTDYEQYF.

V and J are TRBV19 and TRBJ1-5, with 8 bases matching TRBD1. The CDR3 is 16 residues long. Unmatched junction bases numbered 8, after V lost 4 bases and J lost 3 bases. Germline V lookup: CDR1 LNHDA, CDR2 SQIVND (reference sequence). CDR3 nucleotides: TGTGCCAGTAGTACCCAAGGACAGGGCACCAATCAGCCCCAGCATTTT. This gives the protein CASSTQGQGTNQPQHF. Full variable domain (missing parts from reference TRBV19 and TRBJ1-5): DGGITQSPKYLFRKEGQNVTLSCEQNLNHDAMYWYRQDPGQGLRLIYYSQIVNDFQKGDIAEGYSVSREKKESFPLTVTSAQKNPTAFYLCASSTQGQGTNQPQHFGDGTRLSIL.

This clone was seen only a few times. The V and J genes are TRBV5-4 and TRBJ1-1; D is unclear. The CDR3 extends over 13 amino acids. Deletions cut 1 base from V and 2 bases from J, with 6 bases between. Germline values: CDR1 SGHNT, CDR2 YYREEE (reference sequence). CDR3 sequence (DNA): TGTGCCAGCAGCTTGCAGGCTAACACTGAAGCTTTCTTT. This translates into CASSLQANTEAFF.

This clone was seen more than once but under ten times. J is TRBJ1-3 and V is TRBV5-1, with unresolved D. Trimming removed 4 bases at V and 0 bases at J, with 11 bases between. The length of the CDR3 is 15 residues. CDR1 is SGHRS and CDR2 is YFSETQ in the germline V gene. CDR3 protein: CASSPRVNSGNTIYF. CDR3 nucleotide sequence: TGCGCCAGCAGCCCGCGGGTGAACTCTGGAAACACCATATATTTT.

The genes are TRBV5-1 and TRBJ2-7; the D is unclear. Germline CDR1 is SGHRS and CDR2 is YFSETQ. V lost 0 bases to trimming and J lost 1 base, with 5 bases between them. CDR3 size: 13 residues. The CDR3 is CASSLGVSYEQYF. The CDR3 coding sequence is TGCGCCAGCAGCTTGGGGGTTTCCTACGAGCAGTACTTC.

The CDR3 here is CASSVAGTEAFF. The CDR3 nucleotides read TGTGCCAGTAGTGTCGCAGGGACTGAAGCTTTCTTT. The chain couples TRBV19 to TRBJ1-1; D is perhaps TRBD1 (5 bases). The CDR3 extends over 12 amino acids. Germline CDR1 and CDR2: LNHDA and SQIVND (reference sequence). Between the trimmed V and J ends, which lost 5 bases and 5 bases, there was a span of 9 bases.